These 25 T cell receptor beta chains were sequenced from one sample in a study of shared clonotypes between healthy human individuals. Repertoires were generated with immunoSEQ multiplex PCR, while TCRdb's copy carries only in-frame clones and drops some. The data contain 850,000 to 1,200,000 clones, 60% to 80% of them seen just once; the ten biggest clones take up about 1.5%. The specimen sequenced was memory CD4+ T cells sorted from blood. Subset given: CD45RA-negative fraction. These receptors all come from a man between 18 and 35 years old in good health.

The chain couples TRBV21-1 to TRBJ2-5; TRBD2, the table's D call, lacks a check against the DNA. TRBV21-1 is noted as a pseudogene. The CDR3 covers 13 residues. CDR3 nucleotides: TGTGCCCACTACCTAGGTAGTTCAGAGACCCAGTACTTC. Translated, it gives CAHYLGSSETQYF.

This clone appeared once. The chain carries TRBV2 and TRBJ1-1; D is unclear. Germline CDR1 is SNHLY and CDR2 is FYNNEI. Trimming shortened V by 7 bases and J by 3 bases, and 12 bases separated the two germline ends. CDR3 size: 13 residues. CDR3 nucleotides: TGTGCCAGCACCACAGATGGGGACACTGAAGCTTTCTTT. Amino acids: CASTTDGDTEAFF.

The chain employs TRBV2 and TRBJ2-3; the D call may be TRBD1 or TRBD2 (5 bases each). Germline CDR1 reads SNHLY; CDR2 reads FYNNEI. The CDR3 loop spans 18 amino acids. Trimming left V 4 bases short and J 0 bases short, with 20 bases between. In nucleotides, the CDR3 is TGTGCCAGCAGTGTGGCGATTAGGCTTGGGGGTAGCACAGATACGCAGTATTTT. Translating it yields CASSVAIRLGGSTDTQYF.

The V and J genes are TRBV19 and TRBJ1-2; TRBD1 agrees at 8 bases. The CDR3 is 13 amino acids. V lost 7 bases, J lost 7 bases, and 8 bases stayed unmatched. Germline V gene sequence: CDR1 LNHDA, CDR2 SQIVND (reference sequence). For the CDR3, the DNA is TGTGCCAGTACATGGACAGGGTCGACTGGCTACACCTTC. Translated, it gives CASTWTGSTGYTF.

The CDR3 spells CASSWDSSEQYF. CDR3 nucleotide sequence: TGTGCCAGCAGCTGGGACAGCTCCGAGCAGTACTTC. The chain recombines TRBV5-4 with TRBJ2-7, with 7 nucleotides matching TRBD1. With V trimmed by 3 bases and J by 6 bases, 3 bases remained unmatched. The germline gives CDR1 SGHNT, CDR2 YYREEE (reference sequence). The CDR3 extends over 12 amino acids.

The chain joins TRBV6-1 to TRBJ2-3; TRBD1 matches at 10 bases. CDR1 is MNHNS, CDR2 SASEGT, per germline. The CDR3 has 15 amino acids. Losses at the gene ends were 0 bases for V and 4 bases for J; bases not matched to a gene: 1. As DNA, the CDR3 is TGTGCCAGCAGTGAAGCGACAGGGGGCGCAGATACGCAGTATTTT. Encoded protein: CASSEATGGADTQYF.

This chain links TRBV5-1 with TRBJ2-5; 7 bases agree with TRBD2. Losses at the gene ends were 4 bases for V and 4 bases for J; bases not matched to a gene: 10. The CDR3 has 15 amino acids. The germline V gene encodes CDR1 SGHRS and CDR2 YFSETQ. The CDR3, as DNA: TGCGCCAGCAGCCCGGAGGGAGGGCAGGGAGAGACCCAGTACTTC. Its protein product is CASSPEGGQGETQYF.

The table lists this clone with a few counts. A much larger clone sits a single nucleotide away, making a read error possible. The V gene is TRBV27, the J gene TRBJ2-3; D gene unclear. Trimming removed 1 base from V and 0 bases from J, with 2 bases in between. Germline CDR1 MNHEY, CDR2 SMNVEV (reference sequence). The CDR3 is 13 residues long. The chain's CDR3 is CASSLFSTDTQYF. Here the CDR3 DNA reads TGTGCCAGCAGTTTATTTAGCACAGATACGCAGTATTTT.

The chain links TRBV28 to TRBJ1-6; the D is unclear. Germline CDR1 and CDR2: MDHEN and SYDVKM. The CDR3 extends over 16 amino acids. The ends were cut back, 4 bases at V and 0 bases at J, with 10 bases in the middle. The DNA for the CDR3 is TGTGCCAGCAGTTCCCCCTCAAGCTCCTATAATTCACCCCTCCACTTT. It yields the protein CASSSPSSSYNSPLHF.

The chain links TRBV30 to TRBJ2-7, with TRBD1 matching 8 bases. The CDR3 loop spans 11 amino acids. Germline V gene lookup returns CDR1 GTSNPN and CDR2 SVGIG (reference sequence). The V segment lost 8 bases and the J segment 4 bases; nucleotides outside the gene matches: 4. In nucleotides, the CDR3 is TGTGCCGGACAGGGTCTTTACGAGCAGTACTTC. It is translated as CAGQGLYEQYF.

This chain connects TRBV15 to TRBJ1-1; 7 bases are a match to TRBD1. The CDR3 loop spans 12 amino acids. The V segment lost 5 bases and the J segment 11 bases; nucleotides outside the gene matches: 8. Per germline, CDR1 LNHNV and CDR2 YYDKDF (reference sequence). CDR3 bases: TGTGCCACCAGCCCAAGGACAGGCAGGGCTTTCTTT. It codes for CATSPRTGRAFF.

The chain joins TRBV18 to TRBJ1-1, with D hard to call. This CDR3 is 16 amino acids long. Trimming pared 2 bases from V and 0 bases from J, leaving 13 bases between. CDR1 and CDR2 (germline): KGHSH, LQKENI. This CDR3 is CASSPGLGEMNTEAFF. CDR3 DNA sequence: TGTGCCAGCTCACCAGGGTTGGGAGAAATGAACACTGAAGCTTTCTTT.

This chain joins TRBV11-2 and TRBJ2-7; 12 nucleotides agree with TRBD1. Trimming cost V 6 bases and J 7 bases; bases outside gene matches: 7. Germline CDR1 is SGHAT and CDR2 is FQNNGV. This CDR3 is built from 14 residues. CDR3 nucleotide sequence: TGTGCCAGCAGAGGGGACAGGGGGCGTTTGGAGCAGTACTTC. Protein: CASRGDRGRLEQYF.

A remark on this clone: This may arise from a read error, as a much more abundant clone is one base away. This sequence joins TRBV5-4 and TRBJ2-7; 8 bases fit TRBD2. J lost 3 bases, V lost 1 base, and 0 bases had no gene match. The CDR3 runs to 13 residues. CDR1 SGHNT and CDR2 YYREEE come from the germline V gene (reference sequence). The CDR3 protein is CASSLREGYEQYF. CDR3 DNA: TGTGCCAGCAGCTTGCGGGAGGGCTACGAGCAGTACTTC.

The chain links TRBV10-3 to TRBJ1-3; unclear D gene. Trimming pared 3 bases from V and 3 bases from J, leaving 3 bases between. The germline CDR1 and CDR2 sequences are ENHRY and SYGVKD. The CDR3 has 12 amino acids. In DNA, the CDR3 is TGTGCCATCAGTGAAAGTGGAAACACCATATATTTT. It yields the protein CAISESGNTIYF.

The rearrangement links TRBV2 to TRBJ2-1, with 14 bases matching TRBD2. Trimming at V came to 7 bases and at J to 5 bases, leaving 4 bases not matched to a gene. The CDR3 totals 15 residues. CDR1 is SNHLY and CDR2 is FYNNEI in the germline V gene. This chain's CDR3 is CASKKTSGRDNEQFF. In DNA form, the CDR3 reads TGTGCCAGCAAAAAGACTAGCGGGAGGGACAATGAGCAGTTCTTC.

The CDR3 sequence: CASSPEVRGFGEQFF. The CDR3 DNA sequence: TGTGCCAGCAGCCCCGAAGTAAGAGGGTTCGGGGAGCAGTTCTTC. The chain has TRBV9 and TRBJ2-1; D is possibly TRBD2 (5 bases). Germline CDR1 SGDLS, CDR2 YYNGEE. The ends were cut back, 4 bases at V and 10 bases at J, with 21 bases in the middle. The CDR3 totals 15 residues.

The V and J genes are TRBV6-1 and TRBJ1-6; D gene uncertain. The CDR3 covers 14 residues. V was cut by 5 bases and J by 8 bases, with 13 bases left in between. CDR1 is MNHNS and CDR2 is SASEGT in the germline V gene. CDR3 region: CASSRLKRDSPLHF. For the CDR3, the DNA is TGTGCCAGCAGTCGACTGAAACGAGATTCACCCCTCCACTTT.

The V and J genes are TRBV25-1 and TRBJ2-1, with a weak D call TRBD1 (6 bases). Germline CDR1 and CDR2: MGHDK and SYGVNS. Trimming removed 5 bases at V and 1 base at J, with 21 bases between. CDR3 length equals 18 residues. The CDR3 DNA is TGTGCCAGCAGTCGAACTCATAGCGAGGGGGAATCCTACAATGAGCAGTTCTTC. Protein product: CASSRTHSEGESYNEQFF.

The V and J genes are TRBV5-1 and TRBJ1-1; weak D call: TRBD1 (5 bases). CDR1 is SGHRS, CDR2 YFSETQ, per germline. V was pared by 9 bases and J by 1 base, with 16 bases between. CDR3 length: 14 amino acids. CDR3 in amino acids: CATARGIGNTEAFF. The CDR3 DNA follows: TGCGCCACCGCTAGGGGTATTGGGAACACTGAAGCTTTCTTT.

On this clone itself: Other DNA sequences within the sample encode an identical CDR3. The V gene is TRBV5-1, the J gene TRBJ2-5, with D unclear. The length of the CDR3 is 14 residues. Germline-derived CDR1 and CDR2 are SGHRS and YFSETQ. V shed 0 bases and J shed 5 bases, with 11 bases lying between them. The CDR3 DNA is TGCGCCAGCAGCTTGGCTGCAGGAGTCGAGACCCAGTACTTC. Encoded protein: CASSLAAGVETQYF.

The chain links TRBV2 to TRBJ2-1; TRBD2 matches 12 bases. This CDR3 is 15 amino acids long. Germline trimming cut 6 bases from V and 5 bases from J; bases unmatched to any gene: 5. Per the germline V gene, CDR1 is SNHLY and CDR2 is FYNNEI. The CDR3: CASSASGGGHNEQFF. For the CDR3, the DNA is TGTGCCAGCAGCGCTAGCGGGGGGGGCCACAATGAGCAGTTCTTC.

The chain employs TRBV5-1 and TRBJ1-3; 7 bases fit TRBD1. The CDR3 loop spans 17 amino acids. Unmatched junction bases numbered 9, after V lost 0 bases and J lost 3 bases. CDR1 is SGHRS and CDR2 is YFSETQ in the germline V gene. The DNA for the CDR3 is TGCGCCAGCAGCTTGGCCAGTGAAGGGGGCTTTGGAAACACCATATATTTT. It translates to CASSLASEGGFGNTIYF.

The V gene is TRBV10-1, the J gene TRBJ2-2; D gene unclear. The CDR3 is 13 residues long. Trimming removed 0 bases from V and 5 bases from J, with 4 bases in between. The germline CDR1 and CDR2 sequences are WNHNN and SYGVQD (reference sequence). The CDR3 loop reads CASSESITGELFF. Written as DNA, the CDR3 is TGCGCCAGCAGTGAGTCTATAACCGGGGAGCTGTTTTTT.

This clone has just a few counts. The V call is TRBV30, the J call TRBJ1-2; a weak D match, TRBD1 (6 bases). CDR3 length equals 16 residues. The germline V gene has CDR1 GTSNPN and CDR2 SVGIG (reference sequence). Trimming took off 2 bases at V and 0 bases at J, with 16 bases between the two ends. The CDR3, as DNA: TGTGCCTGGAGTTGGGGGCTCGGGCCCTCTAACTATGGCTACACCTTC. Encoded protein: CAWSWGLGPSNYGYTF.